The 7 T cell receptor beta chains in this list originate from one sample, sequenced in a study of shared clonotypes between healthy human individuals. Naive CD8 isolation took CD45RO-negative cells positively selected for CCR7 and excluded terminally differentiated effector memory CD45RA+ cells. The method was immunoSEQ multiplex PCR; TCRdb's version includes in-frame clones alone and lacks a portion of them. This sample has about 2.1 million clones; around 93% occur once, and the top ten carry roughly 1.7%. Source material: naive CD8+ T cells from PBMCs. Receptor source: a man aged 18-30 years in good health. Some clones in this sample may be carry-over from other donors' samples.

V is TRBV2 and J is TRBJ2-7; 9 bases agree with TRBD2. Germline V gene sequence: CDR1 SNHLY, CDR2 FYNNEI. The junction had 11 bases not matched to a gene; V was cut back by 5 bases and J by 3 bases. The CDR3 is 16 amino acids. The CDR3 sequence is CASSHTGTSSRYEQYF. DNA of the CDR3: TGTGCCAGCAGTCATACCGGGACTAGCAGCCGCTACGAGCAGTACTTC.

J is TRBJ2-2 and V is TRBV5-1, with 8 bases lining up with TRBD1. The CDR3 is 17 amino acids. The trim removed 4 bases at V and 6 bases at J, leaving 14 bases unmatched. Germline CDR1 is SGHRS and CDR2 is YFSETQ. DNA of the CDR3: TGCGCCAGCAGCCCTCCCGGGACAGGCCTTCGCTCCGGGGAGCTGTTTTTT. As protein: CASSPPGTGLRSGELFF.

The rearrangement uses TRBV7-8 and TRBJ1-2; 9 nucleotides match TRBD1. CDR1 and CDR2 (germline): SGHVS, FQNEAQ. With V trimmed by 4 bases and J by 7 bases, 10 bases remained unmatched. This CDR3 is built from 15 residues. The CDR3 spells CASSSPDRGAGGYTF. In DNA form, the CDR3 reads TGTGCCAGCAGCTCCCCGGACAGGGGTGCGGGTGGCTACACCTTC. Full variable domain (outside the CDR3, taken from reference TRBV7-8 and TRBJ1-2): GAGVSQSPRYKVAKRGQDVALRCDPISGHVSLFWYQQALGQGPEFLTYFQNEAQLDKSGLPSDRFFAERPEGSVSTLKIQRTQQEDSAVYLCASSSPDRGAGGYTFGSGTRLTVV.

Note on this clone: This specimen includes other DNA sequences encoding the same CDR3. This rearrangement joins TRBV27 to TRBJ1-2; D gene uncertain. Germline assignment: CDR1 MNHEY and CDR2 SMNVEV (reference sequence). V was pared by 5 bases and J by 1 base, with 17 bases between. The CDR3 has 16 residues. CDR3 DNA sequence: TGTGCCAGCAGTCCCTCTGTGGGTCTTCTTAACTATGGCTACACCTTC. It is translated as CASSPSVGLLNYGYTF.

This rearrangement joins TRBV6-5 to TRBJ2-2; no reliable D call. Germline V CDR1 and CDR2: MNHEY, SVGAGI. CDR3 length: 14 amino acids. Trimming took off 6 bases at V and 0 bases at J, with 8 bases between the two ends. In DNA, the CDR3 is TGTGCCAGCAGCCCCAGGACGAACACCGGGGAGCTGTTTTTT. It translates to CASSPRTNTGELFF.

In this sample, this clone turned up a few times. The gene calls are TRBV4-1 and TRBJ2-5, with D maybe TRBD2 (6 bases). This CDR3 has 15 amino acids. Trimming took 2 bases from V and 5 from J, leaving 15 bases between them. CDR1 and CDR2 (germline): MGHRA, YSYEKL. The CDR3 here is CASSQIGTDWETQYF. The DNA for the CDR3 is TGCGCCAGCAGCCAAATAGGGACTGACTGGGAGACCCAGTACTTC.

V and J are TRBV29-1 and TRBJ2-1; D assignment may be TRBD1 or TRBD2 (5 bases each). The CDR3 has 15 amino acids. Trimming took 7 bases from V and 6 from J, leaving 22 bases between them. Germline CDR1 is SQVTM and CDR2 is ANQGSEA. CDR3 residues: CSAGAGNILINEQFF. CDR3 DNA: TGCAGCGCCGGGGCAGGGAATATTTTAATCAATGAGCAGTTCTTC.